One and the same sample provided the 13 T cell receptor beta chains below, sequenced in a study of shared clonotypes between healthy human individuals. Generated by immunoSEQ multiplex PCR, the TCRdb table keeps only in-frame clones and is missing some. The profile shows 700,000 to 950,000 clones, about 96% of them singletons. Terminally differentiated effector memory CD45RA+ cells were excluded from the naive CD8 cells, which were CD45RO-negative and positively selected for CCR7. Sample: naive CD8+ T cells sorted from blood. These receptors were taken from a man aged 25-45 years in good health.

CDR3 nucleotide sequence: TGTGCCAGCAGCTTAGGAGGTTCCTACAATGAGCAGTTCTTC. Translating gives CASSLGGSYNEQFF. This chain uses TRBV7-8 with TRBJ2-1; the D is unclear. There are 14 residues in the CDR3. Germline CDR1 and CDR2: SGHVS and FQNEAQ. V was pared by 1 base and J by 1 base, with 5 bases between. Drawing the rest from reference TRBV7-8 and TRBJ2-1, the complete variable domain is GAGVSQSPRYKVAKRGQDVALRCDPISGHVSLFWYQQALGQGPEFLTYFQNEAQLDKSGLPSDRFFAERPEGSVSTLKIQRTQQEDSAVYLCASSLGGSYNEQFFGPGTRLTVL.

The chain carries TRBV30 and TRBJ2-2; no firm D call. V was clipped by 4 bases and J by 7 bases, with 10 bases between them. Germline V gene data show CDR1 as GTSNPN and CDR2 as SVGIG (reference sequence). The CDR3 length is 12 residues. CDR3 in DNA: TGTGCCTGGATTCCCGCAAACGGGGAGCTGTTTTTT. It encodes CAWIPANGELFF.

This chain joins TRBV7-2 and TRBJ2-1, with TRBD2 matching over 10 bases. This CDR3 comprises 16 residues. Germline trimming cut 3 bases from V and 2 bases from J; bases unmatched to any gene: 4. Germline V gives CDR1 SGHTA, CDR2 FQGNSA. The CDR3 DNA reads as TGTGCCAGCAGCTTGGCTAGCGGGAGCCCCTACAATGAGCAGTTCTTC. It is translated as CASSLASGSPYNEQFF.

This clone was counted once. The CDR3, as DNA: TGTGCCACCAGACCTGAGGGGGGTCGAACAGATACGCAGTATTTT. It yields the protein CATRPEGGRTDTQYF. This chain uses TRBV15 with TRBJ2-3; D is possibly TRBD1 or TRBD2 (6 bases each). V was clipped by 6 bases and J by 3 bases, with 16 bases between them. In germline, CDR1 is LNHNV, CDR2 YYDKDF (reference sequence). The CDR3 is 15 amino acids.

This clone was detected a few times. The sample has other DNA sequences that encode this CDR3 too. The chain is built from TRBV9 and TRBJ2-2; D gene uncertain. The CDR3 length is 12 residues. From germline, CDR1 is SGDLS and CDR2 YYNGEE. V was trimmed by 4 bases and J by 2 bases, leaving 3 bases between them. This CDR3 reads CASSPNTGELFF. The CDR3 nucleotides are TGTGCCAGCAGCCCAAACACCGGGGAGCTGTTTTTT.

This clone has just one count. The chain employs TRBV13 and TRBJ1-1; D is perhaps TRBD1 (5 bases). The CDR3 is made up of 14 amino acids. Trimming pared 6 bases from V and 0 bases from J, leaving 11 bases between. Germline V lookup: CDR1 PRHDT, CDR2 FYEKMQ (reference sequence). Here the CDR3 reads CASRDGGMNTEAFF. CDR3 DNA sequence: TGTGCCAGCAGGGACGGGGGTATGAACACTGAAGCTTTCTTT.

The chain employs TRBV4-1 and TRBJ1-2; maybe TRBD1 (6 bases). V lost 0 bases and J lost 8, with 16 bases in between. The CDR3 is 15 amino acids. The V gene's germline CDR1 is MGHRA and CDR2 YSYEKL. The DNA for the CDR3 is TGCGCCAGCAGCCAAGAAGGGGGGCAGGGGAGCGGCTACACCTTC. Amino acid sequence: CASSQEGGQGSGYTF.

This chain links TRBV11-2 with TRBJ2-1; 13 nucleotides agree with TRBD2. Germline assignment: CDR1 SGHAT and CDR2 FQNNGV. V lost 4 bases, J lost 7 bases, and 16 bases stayed unmatched. This CDR3 has 19 amino acids. CDR3 sequence reads: CASSSPPGLAGIIGNEQFF. The CDR3 DNA follows: TGTGCCAGCAGCTCTCCCCCGGGACTAGCGGGGATAATTGGGAATGAGCAGTTCTTC. Complete variable domain (other parts from reference TRBV11-2 and TRBJ2-1): EAGVAQSPRYKIIEKRQSVAFWCNPISGHATLYWYQQILGQGPKLLIQFQNNGVVDDSQLPKDRFSAERLKGVDSTLKIQPAKLEDSAVYLCASSSPPGLAGIIGNEQFFGPGTRLTVL.

The chain couples TRBV15 to TRBJ2-3, with unresolved D. Trimming cost V 3 bases and J 2 bases, with 9 bases left between them. The CDR3 extends over 14 amino acids. The germline CDR1 and CDR2 sequences are LNHNV and YYDKDF (reference sequence). The CDR3 reads CATSSWPATDTQYF. CDR3 in DNA: TGTGCCACCAGCAGCTGGCCAGCCACAGATACGCAGTATTTT.

This clone has just one count. The genes are TRBV29-1 and TRBJ2-1; D is unclear. The germline CDR1 and CDR2 sequences are SQVTM and ANQGSEA. V was pared by 2 bases and J by 8 bases, with 19 bases between. The CDR3 runs 15 residues. CDR3 sequence: CSVEFSGLLIDEQFF. The DNA for the CDR3 is TGCAGCGTTGAATTCTCGGGTCTTCTTATCGATGAGCAGTTCTTC.

The chain is built from TRBV29-1 and TRBJ2-5; the D is unclear. The germline CDR1 and CDR2 sequences are SQVTM and ANQGSEA. The length of the CDR3 is 13 residues. V lost 4 bases to trimming and J lost 4 bases, with 13 bases between them. The CDR3 nucleotides read TGCAGCGTTGTGCACCCCTTGACAGAGACCCAGTACTTC. Translation: CSVVHPLTETQYF.

On this clone itself: Germline and junction disagree at one end, which may indicate a read error. The V call is TRBV7-9, the J call TRBJ1-4; D remains unclear. The V gene's germline CDR1 is SEHNR and CDR2 FQNEAQ (reference sequence). CDR3 size: 12 residues. The CDR3 DNA reads TGTGCCGGCAGCTTACTTCATGAAAAACTGTTTTTT. This translates into CAGSLLHEKLFF.

The chain has TRBV11-2 and TRBJ2-3, with TRBD2 identical over 7 bases. Per the germline V gene, CDR1 is SGHAT and CDR2 is FQNNGV. This CDR3 region has 13 residues. V lost 6 bases to trimming and J lost 5 bases; unmatched junction nucleotides: 5. The CDR3 protein is CASRPGGGDTQYF. The CDR3 DNA reads as TGTGCCAGCAGACCCGGCGGGGGAGATACGCAGTATTTT.